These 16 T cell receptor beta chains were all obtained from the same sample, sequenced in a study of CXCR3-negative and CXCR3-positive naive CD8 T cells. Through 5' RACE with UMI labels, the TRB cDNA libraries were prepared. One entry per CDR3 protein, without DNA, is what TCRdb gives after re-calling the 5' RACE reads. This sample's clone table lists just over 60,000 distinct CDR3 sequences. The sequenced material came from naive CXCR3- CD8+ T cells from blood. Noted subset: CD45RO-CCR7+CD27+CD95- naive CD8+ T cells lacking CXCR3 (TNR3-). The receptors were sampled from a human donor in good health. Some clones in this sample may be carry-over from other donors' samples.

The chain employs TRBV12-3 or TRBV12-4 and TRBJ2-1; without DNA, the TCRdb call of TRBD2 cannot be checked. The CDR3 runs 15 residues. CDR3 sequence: CASNQAGENYNEQFF.

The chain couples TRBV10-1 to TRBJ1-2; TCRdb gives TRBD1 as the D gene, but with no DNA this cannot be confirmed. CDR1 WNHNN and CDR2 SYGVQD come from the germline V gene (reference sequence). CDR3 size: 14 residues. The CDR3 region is CASSAGQGGYGYTF.

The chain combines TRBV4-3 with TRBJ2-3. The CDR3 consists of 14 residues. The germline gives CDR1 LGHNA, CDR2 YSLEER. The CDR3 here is CASSQVKLRDPQYF.

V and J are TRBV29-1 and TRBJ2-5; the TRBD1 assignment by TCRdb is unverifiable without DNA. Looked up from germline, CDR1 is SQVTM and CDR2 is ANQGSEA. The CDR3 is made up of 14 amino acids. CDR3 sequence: CSVEDLEGGETQYF.

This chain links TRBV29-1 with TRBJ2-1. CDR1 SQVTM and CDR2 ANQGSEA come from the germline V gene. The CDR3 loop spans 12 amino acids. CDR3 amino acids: CSVEYTINEQFF.

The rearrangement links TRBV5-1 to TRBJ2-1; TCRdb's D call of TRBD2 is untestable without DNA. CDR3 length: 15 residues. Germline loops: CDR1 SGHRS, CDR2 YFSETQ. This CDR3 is CASSFQRDDYNEQFF.

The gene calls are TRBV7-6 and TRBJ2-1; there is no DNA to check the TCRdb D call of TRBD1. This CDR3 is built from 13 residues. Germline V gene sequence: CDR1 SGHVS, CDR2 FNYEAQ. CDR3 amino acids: CASSRDSYNEQFF.

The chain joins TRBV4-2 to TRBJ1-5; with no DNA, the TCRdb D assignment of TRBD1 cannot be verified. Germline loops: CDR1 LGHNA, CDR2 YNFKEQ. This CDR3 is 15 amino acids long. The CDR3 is CASSQGQPFNQPQHF.

CDR3 in amino acids: CASSPLVFERDTYEQYF. This chain uses TRBV7-9 with TRBJ2-7; TCRdb's D gene call, TRBD2, goes unchecked for lack of DNA. Germline CDR1 SEHNR, CDR2 FQNEAQ (reference sequence). CDR3 length: 17 amino acids.

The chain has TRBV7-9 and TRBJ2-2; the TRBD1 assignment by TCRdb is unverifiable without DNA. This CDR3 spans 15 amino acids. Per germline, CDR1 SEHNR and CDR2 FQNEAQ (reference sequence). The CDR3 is CASSFGTTNTGELFF.

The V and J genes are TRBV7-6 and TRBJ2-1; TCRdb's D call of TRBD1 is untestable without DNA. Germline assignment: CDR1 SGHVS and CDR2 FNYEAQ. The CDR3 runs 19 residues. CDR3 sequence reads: CASSDRGGGASVIYNEQFF.

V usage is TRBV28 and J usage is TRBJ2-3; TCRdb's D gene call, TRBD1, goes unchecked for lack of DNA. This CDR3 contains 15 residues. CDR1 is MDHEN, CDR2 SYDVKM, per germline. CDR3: CASRTTGASTDTQYF.

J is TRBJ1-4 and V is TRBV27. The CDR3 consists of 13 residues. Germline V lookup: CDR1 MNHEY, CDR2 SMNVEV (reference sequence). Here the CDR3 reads CASSFLGNEKLFF.

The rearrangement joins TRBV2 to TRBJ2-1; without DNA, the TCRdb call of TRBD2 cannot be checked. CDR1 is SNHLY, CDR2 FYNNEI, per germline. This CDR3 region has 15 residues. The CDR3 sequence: CASSPVSGSVDEQFF.

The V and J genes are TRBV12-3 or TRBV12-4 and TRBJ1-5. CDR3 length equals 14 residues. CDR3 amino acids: CASSFISGGQPQHF.

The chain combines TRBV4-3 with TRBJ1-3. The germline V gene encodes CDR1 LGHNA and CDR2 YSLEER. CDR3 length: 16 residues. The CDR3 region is CASSQDLPGSGNTIYF.